This T cell receptor beta chain is from a study of blood T cell repertoires in COVID-19. This CDR3 comprises 18 residues. Trimming at V came to 5 bases and at J to 0 bases, leaving 14 bases not matched to a gene. The germline V gene encodes CDR1 LNHDA and CDR2 SQIVND (reference sequence). The table came from immunoSEQ multiplex PCR; TCRdb's copy has only in-frame clones and leaves some out. The sample lists 55,000 to 75,000 clones; roughly 80% were seen once. This rearrangement joins TRBV19 to TRBJ2-7; TRBD1 matches 9 bases. Material: peripheral blood. The receptor was isolated from a human donor in a cohort sampled during active COVID-19. Here the CDR3 DNA reads TGTGCCAGTAGTGCCCGGACAGGGGCCCTCCTCAGCTCCTACGAGCAGTACTTC. Protein sequence: CASSARTGALLSSYEQYF.